One and the same sample provided the 8 T cell receptor beta chains below, sequenced in a study of T cells after yellow fever vaccination. TCRdb recomputed calls from the 5' RACE reads with MiXCR, one row per CDR3 protein. The sample shows over 130,000 distinct CDR3 sequences, more than 6% of them seen only once. This specimen was CD4+ T cells sorted from PBMCs, taken 5 days after the yellow fever booster vaccination. Every receptor here comes from a man between 25 and 39 years old who received the YFV17D yellow fever vaccine.

This clonotype was seen many times. The chain carries TRBV7-2 and TRBJ2-7; the D is unclear. CDR3 length: 13 amino acids. The V end was cut by 4 bases, the J end by 6 bases, with 13 bases between. Germline V gives CDR1 SGHTA, CDR2 FQGNSA. CDR3 loop: CASSSRAAPEQYF. CDR3 coding DNA: TGTGCCAGCAGCTCTCGGGCAGCTCCCGAGCAGTACTTC.

There are many counts of this clonotype. The chain links TRBV12-3 or TRBV12-4 to TRBJ2-7, with TRBD2 identical over 11 bases. The J segment lost 5 bases and the V segment lost 5 bases, leaving 23 bases of the junction unmatched. The CDR3 sequence is 20 residues long. The CDR3 loop reads CASSPGLADAFTRLANEQYF. The DNA of the CDR3 is TGTGCCAGCAGTCCGGGACTAGCGGATGCATTCACACGGTTGGCGAACGAGCAGTACTTC.

This clonotype was picked up many times. This rearrangement joins TRBV29-1 to TRBJ2-1; no clear D gene. The CDR3 sequence is 10 residues long. Germline loops: CDR1 SQVTM, CDR2 ANQGSEA. The germline V and J ends were trimmed by 4 bases and 15 bases, with 13 bases remaining between them. The CDR3 here is CSVGADRRFF. In DNA, the CDR3 is TGCAGCGTTGGTGCCGATCGTCGGTTCTTC.

This clonotype has ten or more counts. CDR3 region: CASSLGQIYEQYF. The CDR3 DNA is TGTGCCAGCAGTTTAGGACAGATCTACGAGCAGTACTTC. V is TRBV12-3 or TRBV12-4 and J is TRBJ2-7; tentative D call: TRBD1 (5 bases). CDR3 length: 13 amino acids. The V and J ends lost 1 base and 3 bases respectively, with 7 bases between them.

This clonotype was seen many times. The chain links TRBV7-9 to TRBJ2-7, with D perhaps TRBD1 (5 bases). CDR3 size: 13 residues. Trimming took off 8 bases at V and 6 bases at J, with 17 bases between the two ends. CDR1 and CDR2 (germline): SEHNR, FQNEAQ (reference sequence). The CDR3 DNA reads as TGTGCCAGCGAGGAGACAGTCGGGCTCGAGCAGTACTTC. The encoded protein is CASEETVGLEQYF.

This clonotype showed up many times. This chain connects TRBV6-1 to TRBJ2-7, with 7 bases that match TRBD2. V gave up 6 bases and J gave up 1 base; unmatched junction bases: 3. The CDR3 contains 13 residues. Germline CDR1 MNHNS, CDR2 SASEGT. CDR3 in amino acids: CASSPAGSYEQYF. CDR3 nucleotide sequence: TGTGCCAGCAGCCCAGCGGGGTCCTACGAGCAGTACTTC.

This clonotype was seen many times. The chain couples TRBV29-1 to TRBJ1-2; TRBD1 is a possible D gene (5 bases). This CDR3 has 11 residues. Germline V gene data show CDR1 as SQVTM and CDR2 as ANQGSEA. V was clipped by 8 bases and J by 7 bases, with 14 bases between them. The CDR3 coding sequence is TGCAGCTCGTTTGGGGCGGCTGGCTACACCTTC. It specifies CSSFGAAGYTF.

This clonotype was seen ten or more times. The V gene is TRBV18, the J gene TRBJ2-7, with unresolved D. Between the trimmed V and J ends, which lost 1 base and 1 base, there was a span of 2 bases. Per the germline V gene, CDR1 is KGHSH and CDR2 is LQKENI. This CDR3 spans 12 amino acids. For the CDR3, the DNA is TGTGCCAGCTCACCACAATCCTACGAGCAGTACTTC. Encoded protein: CASSPQSYEQYF. Using reference TRBV18 and TRBJ2-7 for the parts outside the CDR3, the full variable domain is NAGVMQNPRHLVRRRGQEARLRCSPMKGHSHVYWYRQLPEEGLKFMVYLQKENIIDESGMPKERFSAEFPKEGPSILRIQQVVRGDSAAYFCASSPQSYEQYFGPGTRLTVT.